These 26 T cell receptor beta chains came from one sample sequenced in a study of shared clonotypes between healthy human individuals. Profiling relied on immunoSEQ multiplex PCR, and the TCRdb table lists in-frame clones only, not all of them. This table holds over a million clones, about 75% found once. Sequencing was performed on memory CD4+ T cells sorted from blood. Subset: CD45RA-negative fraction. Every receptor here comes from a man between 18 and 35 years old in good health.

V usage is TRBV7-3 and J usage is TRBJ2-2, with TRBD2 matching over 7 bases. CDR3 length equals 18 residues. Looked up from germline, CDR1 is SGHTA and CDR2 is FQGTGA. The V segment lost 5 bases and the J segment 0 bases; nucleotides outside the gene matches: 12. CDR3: CASSAVQTGTTNTGELFF. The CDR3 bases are TGTGCCAGCAGCGCAGTACAAACCGGGACTACGAACACCGGGGAGCTGTTTTTT.

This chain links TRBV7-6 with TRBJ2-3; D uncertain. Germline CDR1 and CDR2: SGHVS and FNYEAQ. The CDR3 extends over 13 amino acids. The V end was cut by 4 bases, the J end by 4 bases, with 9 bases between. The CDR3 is CASSSLISDTQYF. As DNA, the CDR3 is TGTGCCAGCAGCTCCCTTATTTCAGATACGCAGTATTTT. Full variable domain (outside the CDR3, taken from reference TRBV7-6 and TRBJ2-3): GAGVSQSPRYKVTKRGQDVALRCDPISGHVSLYWYRQALGQGPEFLTYFNYEAQQDKSGLPNDRFSAERPEGSISTLTIQRTEQRDSAMYRCASSSLISDTQYFGPGTRLTVL.

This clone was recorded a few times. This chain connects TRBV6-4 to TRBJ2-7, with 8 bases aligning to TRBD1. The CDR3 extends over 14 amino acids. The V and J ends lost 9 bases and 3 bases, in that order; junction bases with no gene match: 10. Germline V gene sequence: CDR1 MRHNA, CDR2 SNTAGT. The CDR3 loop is CARLRDRTDYEQYF. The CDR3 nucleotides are TGTGCCAGGCTACGGGACAGGACCGACTACGAGCAGTACTTC.

CDR3 loop: CASSLRTQGIGETQYF. The CDR3 bases are TGTGCCAGCAGCTTGAGAACACAGGGTATTGGAGAGACCCAGTACTTC. This rearrangement joins TRBV5-4 to TRBJ2-5; D may be TRBD1 (6 bases). V lost 1 base to trimming and J lost 4 bases, with 17 bases between them. The CDR3 is made up of 16 amino acids. Germline V gene sequence: CDR1 SGHNT, CDR2 YYREEE (reference sequence). Looking up the rest from reference TRBV5-4 and TRBJ2-5 gives the full variable domain: ETGVTQSPTHLIKTRGQQVTLRCSSQSGHNTVSWYQQALGQGPQFIFQYYREEENGRGNFPPRFSGLQFPNYSSELNVNALELDDSALYLCASSLRTQGIGETQYFGPGTRLLVL.

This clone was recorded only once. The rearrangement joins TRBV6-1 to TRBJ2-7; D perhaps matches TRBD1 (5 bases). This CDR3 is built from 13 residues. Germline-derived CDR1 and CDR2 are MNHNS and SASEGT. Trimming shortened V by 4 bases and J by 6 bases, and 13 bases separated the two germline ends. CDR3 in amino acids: CASSGQGSGEQYF. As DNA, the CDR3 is TGTGCCAGCAGTGGCCAGGGTTCAGGCGAGCAGTACTTC.

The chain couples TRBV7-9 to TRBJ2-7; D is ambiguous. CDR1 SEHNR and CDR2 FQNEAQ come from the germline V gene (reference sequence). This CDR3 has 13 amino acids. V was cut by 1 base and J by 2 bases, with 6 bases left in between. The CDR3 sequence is CASSLGKTYEQYF. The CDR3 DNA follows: TGTGCCAGCAGCTTAGGGAAAACCTACGAGCAGTACTTC.

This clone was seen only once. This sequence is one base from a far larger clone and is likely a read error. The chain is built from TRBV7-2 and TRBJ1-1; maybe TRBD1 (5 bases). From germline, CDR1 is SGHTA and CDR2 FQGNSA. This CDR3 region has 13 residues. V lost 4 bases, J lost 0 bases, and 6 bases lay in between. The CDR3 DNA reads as TGTGCCAGCAGCTCGACAGTGAACACTGAAGCTTTCTTT. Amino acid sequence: CASSSTVNTEAFF.

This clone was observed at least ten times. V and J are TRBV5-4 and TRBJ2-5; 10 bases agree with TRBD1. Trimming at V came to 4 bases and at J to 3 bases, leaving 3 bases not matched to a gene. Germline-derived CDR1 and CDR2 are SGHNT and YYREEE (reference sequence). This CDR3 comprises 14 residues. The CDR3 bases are TGTGCCAGCAGCCCGGGACAGGGGAAAGAGACCCAGTACTTC. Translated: CASSPGQGKETQYF.

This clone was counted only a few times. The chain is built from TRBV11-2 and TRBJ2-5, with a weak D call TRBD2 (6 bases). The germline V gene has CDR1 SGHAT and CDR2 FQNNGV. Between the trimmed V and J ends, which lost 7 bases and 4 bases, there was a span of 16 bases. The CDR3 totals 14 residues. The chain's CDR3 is CASTGGRRGETQYF. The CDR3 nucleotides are TGTGCCAGCACCGGAGGCAGGCGGGGAGAGACCCAGTACTTC.

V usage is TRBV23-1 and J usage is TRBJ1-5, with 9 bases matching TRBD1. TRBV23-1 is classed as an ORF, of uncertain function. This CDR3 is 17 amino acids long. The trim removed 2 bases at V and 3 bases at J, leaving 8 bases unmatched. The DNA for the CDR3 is TGCGCCAGCAGTCAACCCAGGGGACAGGGTTCCAATCAGCCCCAGCATTTT. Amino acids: CASSQPRGQGSNQPQHF.

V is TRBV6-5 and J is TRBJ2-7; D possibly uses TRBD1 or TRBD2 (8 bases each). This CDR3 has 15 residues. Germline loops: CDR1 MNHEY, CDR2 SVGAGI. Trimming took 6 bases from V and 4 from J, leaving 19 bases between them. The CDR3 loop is CASSPPGGGRYEQYF. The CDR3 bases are TGTGCCAGCAGCCCTCCAGGGGGCGGGAGGTACGAGCAGTACTTC.

CDR3 nucleotide sequence: TGTGCCAGTAGTATATCGGGACAGGGGGGCTACGAGCAGTACTTC. It codes for CASSISGQGGYEQYF. V and J are TRBV19 and TRBJ2-7; 11 bases are a match to TRBD1. The CDR3 length is 15 residues. Per germline, CDR1 LNHDA and CDR2 SQIVND (reference sequence). The junction had 3 bases not matched to a gene; V was cut back by 2 bases and J by 3 bases.

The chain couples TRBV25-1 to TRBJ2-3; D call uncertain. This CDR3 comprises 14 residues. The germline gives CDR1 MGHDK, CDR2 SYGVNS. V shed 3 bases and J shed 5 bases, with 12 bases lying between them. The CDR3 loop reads CASSDQEHIDTQYF. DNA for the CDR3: TGTGCCAGCAGTGATCAAGAACATATAGATACGCAGTATTTT.

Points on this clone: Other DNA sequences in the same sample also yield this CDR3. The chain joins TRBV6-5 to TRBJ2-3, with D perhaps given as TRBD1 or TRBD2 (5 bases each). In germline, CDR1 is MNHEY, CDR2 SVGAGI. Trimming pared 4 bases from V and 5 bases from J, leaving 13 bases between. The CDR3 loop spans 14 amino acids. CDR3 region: CASSSRTRGDTQYF. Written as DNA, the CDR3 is TGTGCCAGCAGTTCCCGGACGAGGGGAGATACGCAGTATTTT.

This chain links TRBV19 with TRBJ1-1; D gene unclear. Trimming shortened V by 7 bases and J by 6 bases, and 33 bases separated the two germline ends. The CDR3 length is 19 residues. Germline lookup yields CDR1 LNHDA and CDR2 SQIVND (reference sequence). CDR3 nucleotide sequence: TGTGCCAGTATCTCGGATCGTATCGAAGGGCAGTGGCTAAGCGCTGAAGCTTTCTTT. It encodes CASISDRIEGQWLSAEAFF.

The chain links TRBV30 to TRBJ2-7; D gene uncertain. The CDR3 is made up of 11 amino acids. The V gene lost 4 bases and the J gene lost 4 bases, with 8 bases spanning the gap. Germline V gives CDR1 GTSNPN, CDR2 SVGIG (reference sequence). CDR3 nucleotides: TGTGCCTGGAAGGAGAATTACGAGCAGTACTTC. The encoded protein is CAWKENYEQYF.

The CDR3: CASRVPPSDGYTF. As DNA, the CDR3 is TGTGCCAGCAGAGTACCTCCGAGTGATGGCTACACCTTC. The chain joins TRBV7-2 to TRBJ1-2; D not certain. Germline CDR1 and CDR2: SGHTA and FQGNSA. Trimming pared 6 bases from V and 6 bases from J, leaving 14 bases between. The CDR3 totals 13 residues.

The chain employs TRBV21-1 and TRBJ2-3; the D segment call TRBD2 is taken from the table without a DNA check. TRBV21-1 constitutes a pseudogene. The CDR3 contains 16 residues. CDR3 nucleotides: TGTGCCAGCAGCAAAGTTGGGAGCGGTAGGGCAGATACGCAGTATTTT. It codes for CASSKVGSGRADTQYF.

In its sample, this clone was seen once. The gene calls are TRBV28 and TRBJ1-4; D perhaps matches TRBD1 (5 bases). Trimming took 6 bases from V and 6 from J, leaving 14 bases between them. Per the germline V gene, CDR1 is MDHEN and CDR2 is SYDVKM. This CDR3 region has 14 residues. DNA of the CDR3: TGTGCCAGCAGAATGGACCTGGGGCATGAAAAACTGTTTTTT. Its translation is CASRMDLGHEKLFF.

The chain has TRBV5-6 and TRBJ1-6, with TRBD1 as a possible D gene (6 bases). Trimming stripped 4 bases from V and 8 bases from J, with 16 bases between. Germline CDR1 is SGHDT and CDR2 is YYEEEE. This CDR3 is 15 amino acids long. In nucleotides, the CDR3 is TGTGCCAGCAGCCTACGAACGGGGGCGGATTCACCCCTCCACTTT. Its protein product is CASSLRTGADSPLHF.

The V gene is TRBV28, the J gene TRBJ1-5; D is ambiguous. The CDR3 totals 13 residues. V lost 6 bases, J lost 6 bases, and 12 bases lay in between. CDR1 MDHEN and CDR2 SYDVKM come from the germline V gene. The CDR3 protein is CASRRIAGQPQHF. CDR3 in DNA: TGTGCCAGCAGGCGGATCGCAGGTCAGCCCCAGCATTTT.

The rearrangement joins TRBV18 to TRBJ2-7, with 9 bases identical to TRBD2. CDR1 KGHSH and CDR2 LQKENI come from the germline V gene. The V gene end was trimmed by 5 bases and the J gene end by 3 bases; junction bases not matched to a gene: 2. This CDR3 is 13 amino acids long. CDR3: CASSSSGVYEQYF. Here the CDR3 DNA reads TGTGCCAGCTCATCTAGCGGGGTCTACGAGCAGTACTTC.

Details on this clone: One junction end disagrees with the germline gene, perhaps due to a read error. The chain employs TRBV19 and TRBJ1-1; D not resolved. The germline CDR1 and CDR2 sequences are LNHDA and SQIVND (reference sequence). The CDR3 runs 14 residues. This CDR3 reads CASTAAPLNTEAFF. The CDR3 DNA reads TGTGCGAGTACCGCAGCACCGTTGAACACTGAAGCTTTCTTT.

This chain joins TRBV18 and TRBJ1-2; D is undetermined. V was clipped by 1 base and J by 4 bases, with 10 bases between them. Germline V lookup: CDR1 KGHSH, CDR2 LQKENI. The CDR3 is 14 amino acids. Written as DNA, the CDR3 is TGTGCCAGCTCACCACTCGAGTCGATCTATGGCTACACCTTC. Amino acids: CASSPLESIYGYTF.

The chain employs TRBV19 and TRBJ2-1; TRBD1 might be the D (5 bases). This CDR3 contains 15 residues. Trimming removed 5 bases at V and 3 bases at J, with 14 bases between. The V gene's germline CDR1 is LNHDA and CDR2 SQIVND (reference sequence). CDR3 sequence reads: CASSERQGFYNEQFF. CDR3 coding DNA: TGTGCCAGTAGTGAGAGGCAGGGATTCTACAATGAGCAGTTCTTC.

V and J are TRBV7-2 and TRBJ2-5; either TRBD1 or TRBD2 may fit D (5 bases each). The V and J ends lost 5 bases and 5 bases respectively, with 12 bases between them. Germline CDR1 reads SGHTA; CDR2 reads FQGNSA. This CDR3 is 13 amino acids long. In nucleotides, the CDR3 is TGTGCCAGCAGCCTGACGTGGGGGGAGACCCAGTACTTC. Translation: CASSLTWGETQYF.